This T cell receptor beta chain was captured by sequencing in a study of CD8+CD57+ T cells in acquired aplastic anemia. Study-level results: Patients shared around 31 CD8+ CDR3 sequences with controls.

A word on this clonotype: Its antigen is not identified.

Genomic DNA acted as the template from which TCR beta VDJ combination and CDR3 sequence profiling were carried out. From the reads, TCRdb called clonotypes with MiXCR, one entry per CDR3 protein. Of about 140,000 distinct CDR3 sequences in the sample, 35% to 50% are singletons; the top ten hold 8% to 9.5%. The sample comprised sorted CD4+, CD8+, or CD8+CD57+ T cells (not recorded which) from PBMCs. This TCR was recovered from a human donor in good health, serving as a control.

DNA of the CDR3: TGTGCCAGTAGACGGACAGGGGGCGCGTCCGAGCAGTACTTC. Protein product: CASRRTGGASEQYF. The V gene is TRBV19, the J gene TRBJ2-7, with 11 bases fitting TRBD1. This CDR3 has 14 amino acids. V lost 6 bases, J lost 6 bases, and 7 bases stayed unmatched. Germline V lookup: CDR1 LNHDA, CDR2 SQIVND (reference sequence).